The 26 T cell receptor beta chains presented below share a single source sample, sequenced in a study of blood T cell repertoires in COVID-19. Profiling relied on immunoSEQ multiplex PCR, and the TCRdb table lists in-frame clones only, not all of them. The table records 150,000 to 200,000 clones, approximately 87% of them present only once. Sequenced: peripheral blood. The receptors were sampled from a woman in her 70s with COVID-19, enrolled during active disease.

This sequence joins TRBV7-9 and TRBJ2-7; no reliable D call. The CDR3 has 13 residues. Germline assignment: CDR1 SEHNR and CDR2 FQNEAQ (reference sequence). The V and J ends lost 5 bases and 4 bases respectively, with 12 bases between them. The CDR3 DNA follows: TGTGCCAGCAGCCGAGGATCAGCTTACGAGCAGTACTTC. It is translated as CASSRGSAYEQYF.

The chain carries TRBV14 and TRBJ1-2; 9 nucleotides match TRBD1. Germline loops: CDR1 SGHDN, CDR2 FVKESK. V lost 2 bases to trimming and J lost 5 bases; unmatched junction nucleotides: 9. This CDR3 region has 16 residues. The CDR3 protein is CASSQYPGQGYYGYTF. DNA for the CDR3: TGTGCCAGCAGCCAATACCCGGGACAGGGATATTATGGCTACACCTTC.

This chain uses TRBV18 with TRBJ1-4; 10 bases line up with TRBD1. The junction had 4 bases not matched to a gene; V was cut back by 4 bases and J by 8 bases. Germline V gene sequence: CDR1 KGHSH, CDR2 LQKENI. This CDR3 region has 14 residues. CDR3 sequence reads: CASSRDRGREKLFF. In DNA, the CDR3 is TGTGCCAGCTCACGTGACAGGGGGCGGGAAAAACTGTTTTTT.

V usage is TRBV28 and J usage is TRBJ1-4; tentative D call: TRBD1 (6 bases). V was pared by 7 bases and J by 2 bases, with 11 bases between. Germline V gene sequence: CDR1 MDHEN, CDR2 SYDVKM. The CDR3 is 14 amino acids. CDR3 in DNA: TGTGCCAGCACCCAGGGGATCACTAATGAAAAACTGTTTTTT. It yields the protein CASTQGITNEKLFF.

The chain links TRBV7-3 to TRBJ2-1, with TRBD2 identical over 11 bases. The CDR3 extends over 17 amino acids. With 4 bases clipped from V and 4 bases from J, the junction kept 9 bases outside the gene matches. Germline CDR1 and CDR2: SGHTA and FQGTGA. The CDR3 DNA is TGTGCCAGCAGCTCGGGGACTAGCGGACCCCCATACAATGAGCAGTTCTTC. It encodes CASSSGTSGPPYNEQFF.

This chain connects TRBV5-1 to TRBJ2-7; the match to TRBD1 covers 10 bases. Germline CDR1 reads SGHRS; CDR2 reads YFSETQ. This CDR3 has 14 amino acids. The ends lost 4 bases at V and 2 bases at J; junction bases unmatched: 3. CDR3 sequence reads: CASSPGTGAYEQYF. The CDR3 DNA sequence: TGCGCCAGCAGCCCTGGGACAGGGGCCTACGAGCAGTACTTC.

In this sample, this clone turned up a few times. The genes are TRBV4-3 and TRBJ2-2; D is perhaps TRBD1 (5 bases). The CDR3 runs 17 residues. Trimming cost V 4 bases and J 5 bases, with 20 bases left between them. Germline V gene lookup returns CDR1 LGHNA and CDR2 YSLEER. CDR3 residues: CASSRKDGRAFTGELFF. DNA for the CDR3: TGCGCCAGCAGCCGTAAAGATGGCAGGGCATTTACCGGGGAGCTGTTTTTT.

The rearrangement links TRBV11-2 to TRBJ1-5; maybe TRBD1 (6 bases). Germline V CDR1 and CDR2: SGHAT, FQNNGV. Trimming shortened V by 0 bases and J by 5 bases, and 11 bases separated the two germline ends. The CDR3 is 15 amino acids. Here the CDR3 DNA reads TGTGCCAGCAGCTTAGATGGGAGGGGGTATCAGCCCCAGCATTTT. Protein product: CASSLDGRGYQPQHF.

The gene calls are TRBV14 and TRBJ1-1; no definite D call. CDR3 length: 13 residues. Between the trimmed V and J ends, which lost 1 base and 4 bases, there was a span of 7 bases. Germline V gene sequence: CDR1 SGHDN, CDR2 FVKESK. CDR3 DNA: TGTGCCAGCAGCCAAGTAAGAGGCACTGAAGCTTTCTTT. It encodes CASSQVRGTEAFF.

This clone was recorded once. The chain couples TRBV3-1 (or the pseudogene TRBV3-2) to TRBJ2-7; tentatively, D is TRBD2 (6 bases). Germline CDR1 and CDR2: LGHDT and YNNKEL (reference sequence). CDR3 length equals 18 residues. Trimming took off 1 base at V and 0 bases at J, with 19 bases between the two ends. The CDR3 reads CASSQVSFTSPLSYEQYF. Here the CDR3 DNA reads TGTGCCAGCAGCCAAGTTTCCTTTACTAGCCCCCTCTCCTACGAGCAGTACTTC.

V is TRBV18 and J is TRBJ2-2; 9 bases are a match to TRBD1. The ends lost 6 bases at V and 0 bases at J; junction bases unmatched: 5. The length of the CDR3 is 16 residues. Germline lookup yields CDR1 KGHSH and CDR2 LQKENI. CDR3: CASSRTGAANTGELFF. The CDR3 region has the DNA TGTGCCAGCTCCAGGACAGGGGCAGCGAACACCGGGGAGCTGTTTTTT.

The rearrangement links TRBV27 to TRBJ1-1; no clear D gene. CDR3 length: 13 residues. V gave up 0 bases and J gave up 6 bases, with 8 bases separating them. Germline V gene lookup returns CDR1 MNHEY and CDR2 SMNVEV (reference sequence). The CDR3 DNA is TGTGCCAGCAGTTTATCGGGAGGCTCTGAAGCTTTCTTT. Protein product: CASSLSGGSEAFF.

For the CDR3, the DNA is TGTGCCAGCAGTTATGACTCGGACTACGAGCAGTACTTC. Translation gives CASSYDSDYEQYF. The rearrangement links TRBV6-1 to TRBJ2-7, with D hard to call. Trimming stripped 5 bases from V and 3 bases from J, with 11 bases between. The germline gives CDR1 MNHNS, CDR2 SASEGT. This CDR3 is built from 13 residues.

This clone was seen only a few times. The chain links TRBV28 to TRBJ1-4, with D unclear. Germline V CDR1 and CDR2: MDHEN, SYDVKM. The CDR3 is 11 residues long. The V gene lost 7 bases and the J gene lost 7 bases, with 7 bases spanning the gap. The CDR3 nucleotides read TGTGCCAGCACCACGGGTGAAAAACTGTTTTTT. Protein product: CASTTGEKLFF. Together with reference TRBV28 and TRBJ1-4, the CDR3 gives the full variable domain: DVKVTQSSRYLVKRTGEKVFLECVQDMDHENMFWYRQDPGLGLRLIYFSYDVKMKEKGDIPEGYSVSREKKERFSLILESASTNQTSMYLCASTTGEKLFFGSGTQLSVL.

CDR3 residues: CASSDLAGPAADTQYF. The CDR3 bases are TGTGCCAGCAGTGACCTAGCGGGCCCAGCGGCAGATACGCAGTATTTT. V usage is TRBV6-1 and J usage is TRBJ2-3; 8 bases match TRBD2. This CDR3 spans 16 amino acids. Germline assignment: CDR1 MNHNS and CDR2 SASEGT. Germline trimming cut 3 bases from V and 4 bases from J; bases unmatched to any gene: 9.

The chain joins TRBV2 to TRBJ2-7, with a weak D call TRBD1 (8 bases). Germline CDR1 and CDR2: SNHLY and FYNNEI. The CDR3 is made up of 16 amino acids. V lost 3 bases and J lost 1, with 16 bases in between. The CDR3 spells CASSDIDRGGSYEQYF. The CDR3 region has the DNA TGTGCCAGCAGTGACATCGACAGGGGAGGGTCCTACGAGCAGTACTTC.

The rearrangement joins TRBV5-8 to TRBJ1-2; 7 bases line up with TRBD1. Germline V gives CDR1 SGHTS, CDR2 YDEGEE. Trimming took 8 bases from V and 1 from J; bases not matched to a gene: 8. The CDR3 is 14 amino acids. CDR3 sequence: CARIRQGFNYGYTF. CDR3 sequence (DNA): TGTGCCAGAATCCGACAGGGCTTTAACTATGGCTACACCTTC.

The chain links TRBV6-5 to TRBJ2-5, with 7 nucleotides matching TRBD1. V gave up 5 bases and J gave up 2 bases; unmatched junction bases: 2. Per germline, CDR1 MNHEY and CDR2 SVGAGI. The CDR3 is made up of 13 amino acids. CDR3: CASSRTGQETQYF. The CDR3, as DNA: TGTGCCAGCAGTCGGACAGGACAAGAGACCCAGTACTTC.

The chain employs TRBV18 and TRBJ1-6, with unresolved D. This CDR3 contains 14 residues. Germline lookup yields CDR1 KGHSH and CDR2 LQKENI. Trimming removed 3 bases from V and 6 bases from J, with 9 bases in between. CDR3 DNA: TGTGCCAGCTCACCCCGGGTCTCTAATTCACCCCTCCACTTT. Protein product: CASSPRVSNSPLHF. Drawing the rest from reference TRBV18 and TRBJ1-6, the complete variable domain is NAGVMQNPRHLVRRRGQEARLRCSPMKGHSHVYWYRQLPEEGLKFMVYLQKENIIDESGMPKERFSAEFPKEGPSILRIQQVVRGDSAAYFCASSPRVSNSPLHFGNGTRLTVT.

The chain joins TRBV28 to TRBJ1-3; no clear D. Germline CDR1 is MDHEN and CDR2 is SYDVKM. Trimming pared 2 bases from V and 2 bases from J, leaving 7 bases between. This CDR3 is 14 amino acids long. The DNA of the CDR3 is TGTGCCAGCAGTTTACGCCAGGCTGGAAACACCATATATTTT. This translates into CASSLRQAGNTIYF.

The chain employs TRBV12-3 or TRBV12-4 and TRBJ2-7; unclear D gene. V dropped 1 base and J dropped 4 bases, with 8 bases sitting between them. The CDR3 has 13 residues. The CDR3 coding sequence is TGTGCCAGCAGTTTAGTGGAGAGGTACGAGCAGTACTTC. This gives the protein CASSLVERYEQYF.

The CDR3 nucleotides are TGCGCCAGCAGCCCGGGAGGTTACACCGGGGAGCTGTTTTTT. It is translated as CASSPGGYTGELFF. The genes are TRBV4-1 and TRBJ2-2, with 7 bases aligning to TRBD2. V shed 4 bases and J 3 bases; nucleotides not matched to a gene: 2. The CDR3 is 14 amino acids. Germline loops: CDR1 MGHRA, CDR2 YSYEKL.

The chain is built from TRBV14 and TRBJ2-1, with 9 bases fitting TRBD2. CDR1 and CDR2 (germline): SGHDN, FVKESK. The V segment lost 0 bases and the J segment 13 bases; nucleotides outside the gene matches: 7. This CDR3 has 14 amino acids. CDR3 DNA sequence: TGTGCCAGCAGCCAAGATCTGGTTAGCGGGAGTCAGTTCTTC. Encoded protein: CASSQDLVSGSQFF. The whole variable domain, remainder taken from reference TRBV14 and TRBJ2-1, is EAGVTQFPSHSVIEKGQTVTLRCDPISGHDNLYWYRRVMGKEIKFLLHFVKESKQDESGMPNNRFLAERTGGTYSTLKVQPAELEDSGVYFCASSQDLVSGSQFFGPGTRLTVL.

The chain combines TRBV25-1 with TRBJ2-1, with 11 positions matching TRBD2. The CDR3 runs 16 residues. V trimming: 8 bases; J trimming: 7 bases; junction bases outside the gene matches: 13. The germline V gene has CDR1 MGHDK and CDR2 SYGVNS. CDR3 protein: CASRPPTSGSQNEQFF. CDR3 in DNA: TGTGCCAGCCGACCACCTACTAGCGGGAGTCAGAATGAGCAGTTCTTC.

The chain combines TRBV9 with TRBJ2-7; TRBD2 matches at 8 bases. Trimming cost V 1 base and J 1 base; bases outside gene matches: 4. The germline gives CDR1 SGDLS, CDR2 YYNGEE. This CDR3 contains 15 residues. The CDR3: CASSVKGLESYEQYF. For the CDR3, the DNA is TGTGCCAGCAGCGTAAAGGGACTAGAGTCCTACGAGCAGTACTTC. Combining the CDR3 with reference TRBV9 and TRBJ2-7 gives the whole variable domain DSGVTQTPKHLITATGQRVTLRCSPRSGDLSVYWYQQSLDQGLQFLIQYYNGEERAKGNILERFSAQQFPDLHSELNLSSLELGDSALYFCASSVKGLESYEQYFGPGTRLTVT.

V and J are TRBV6-1 and TRBJ2-3, with unresolved D. CDR3 length equals 13 residues. Trimming cost V 1 base and J 8 bases, with 10 bases left between them. Germline loops: CDR1 MNHNS, CDR2 SASEGT. DNA for the CDR3: TGTGCCAGCAGTGAAGGGCTAGTGGTTACGCAGTATTTT. Translation gives CASSEGLVVTQYF.